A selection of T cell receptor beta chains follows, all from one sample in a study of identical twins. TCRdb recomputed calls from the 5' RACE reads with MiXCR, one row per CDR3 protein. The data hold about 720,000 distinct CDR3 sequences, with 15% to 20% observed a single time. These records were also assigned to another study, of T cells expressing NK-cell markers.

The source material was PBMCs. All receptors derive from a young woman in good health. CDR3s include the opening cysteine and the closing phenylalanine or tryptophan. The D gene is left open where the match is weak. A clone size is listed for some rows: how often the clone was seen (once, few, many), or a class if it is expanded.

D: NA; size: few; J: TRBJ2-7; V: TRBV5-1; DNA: TGCGCCAGCAGCTTGGAATTTGGGCAGGTCCGCTACGAGCAGTACTTC; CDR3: CASSLEFGQVRYEQYF
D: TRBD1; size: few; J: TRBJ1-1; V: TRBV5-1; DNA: TGCGCCAGCAGCCAACCTCCGGGACAGGGAACTTTCTTT; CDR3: CASSQPPGQGTFF
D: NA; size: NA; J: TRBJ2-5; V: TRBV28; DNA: TGTGCCAGCAGTTGGCACCAGACCCAGTACTTC; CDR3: CASSWHQTQYF
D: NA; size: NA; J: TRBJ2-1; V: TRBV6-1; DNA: TGTGCCAGCTCCATTCTGGACTCCTACAATGAGCAGTTCTTC; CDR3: CASSILDSYNEQFF
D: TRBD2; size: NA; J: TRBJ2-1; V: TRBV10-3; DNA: TGTGCCATCAGTGAGTCCCCAATAGCGGGAGTATCGGGTGAGCAGTTCTTC; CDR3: CAISESPIAGVSGEQFF
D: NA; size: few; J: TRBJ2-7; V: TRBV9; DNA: TGTGCCAGCAGCCGGGACCCCTTAACCTACGAGCAGTACTTC; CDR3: CASSRDPLTYEQYF
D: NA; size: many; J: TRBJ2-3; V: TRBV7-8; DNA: TGTGCCAGCAGTCGTGGACGGAGCTTGGATACGCAGTATTTT; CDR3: CASSRGRSLDTQYF
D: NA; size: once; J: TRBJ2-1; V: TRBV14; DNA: TGTGCCAGCAGCCAGGCAACTGAGCAGTTCTTC; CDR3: CASSQATEQFF
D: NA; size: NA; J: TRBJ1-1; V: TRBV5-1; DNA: TGCGCCAGCACTGGGACAATGAACACTGAAGCTTTCTTT; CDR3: CASTGTMNTEAFF
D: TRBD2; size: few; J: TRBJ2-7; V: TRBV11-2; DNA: TGTGCCAGCAGCTCCCCCCAACTAGCGGGAGTACGCGAGCAGTACTTC; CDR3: CASSSPQLAGVREQYF
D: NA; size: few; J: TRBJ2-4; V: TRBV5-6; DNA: TGTGCCAGCAGCTTTGGAAGCGTGGCGAGGACCAAAAACATTCAGTACTTC; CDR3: CASSFGSVARTKNIQYF
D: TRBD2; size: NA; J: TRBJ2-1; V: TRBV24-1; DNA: TGTGCCACCAGTGATTTGTTACACAGCGGGAGTATCAATGAGCAGTTCTTC; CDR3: CATSDLLHSGSINEQFF
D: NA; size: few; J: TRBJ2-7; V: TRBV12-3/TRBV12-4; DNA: TGTGCCAGCAGTTCCTTTGGGGCCGACGAGCAGTACTTC; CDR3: CASSSFGADEQYF
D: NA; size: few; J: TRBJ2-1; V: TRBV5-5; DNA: TGTGCCAGCATCCTTGGGGTTTTTGATGAGCAGTTCTTC; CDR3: CASILGVFDEQFF
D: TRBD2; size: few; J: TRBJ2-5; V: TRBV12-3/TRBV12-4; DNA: TGTGCCAGCAGTCCGCCTCAGGGGACTAGCGAAGAGACCCAGTACTTC; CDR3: CASSPPQGTSEETQYF
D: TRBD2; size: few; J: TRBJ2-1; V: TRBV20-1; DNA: TGCAGTGCTAGAGCTGTGGGGGGGAGCTCCTACAATGAGCAGTTCTTC; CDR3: CSARAVGGSSYNEQFF
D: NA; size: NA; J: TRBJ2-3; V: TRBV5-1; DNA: TGCGCCAGCAGCTTGCAACGACCTAGCACAGATACGCAGTATTTT; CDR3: CASSLQRPSTDTQYF
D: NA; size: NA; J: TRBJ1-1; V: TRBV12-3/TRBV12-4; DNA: TGTGCCAGCAGTTTTGTGCAGGGCGAAGCTTTCTTT; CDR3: CASSFVQGEAFF
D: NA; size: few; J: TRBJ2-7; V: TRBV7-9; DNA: TGTGCCAGCAGCTCGGACTCGAACAGGGTTTTTAACGAGCAGTACTTC; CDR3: CASSSDSNRVFNEQYF
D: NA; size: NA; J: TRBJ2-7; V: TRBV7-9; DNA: TGTGCCAGCAGCCACGAATCGCCGGGACCCCGGGAGCAGTACTTC; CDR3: CASSHESPGPREQYF
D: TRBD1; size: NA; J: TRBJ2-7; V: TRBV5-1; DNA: TGCGCCAGCAGCTTAACCATCGGGACAGGGCAACACGAGCAGTACTTC; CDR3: CASSLTIGTGQHEQYF
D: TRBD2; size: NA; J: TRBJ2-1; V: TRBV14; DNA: TGTGCCAGCAGCACCGGGACTAGCGGGGTAAATGAGCAGTTCTTC; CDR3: CASSTGTSGVNEQFF
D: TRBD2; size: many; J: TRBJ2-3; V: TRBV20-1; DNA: TGCAGTGCTAGAGAGATTCAGCGGGGGGCAGGAGATACGCAGTATTTT; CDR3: CSAREIQRGAGDTQYF
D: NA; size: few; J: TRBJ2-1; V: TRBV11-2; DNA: TGTGCCAGCAGCTTCCCTGCGGGACCCACCCTCGAAAGCTCCTACAATGAGCAGTTCTTC; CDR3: CASSFPAGPTLESSYNEQFF